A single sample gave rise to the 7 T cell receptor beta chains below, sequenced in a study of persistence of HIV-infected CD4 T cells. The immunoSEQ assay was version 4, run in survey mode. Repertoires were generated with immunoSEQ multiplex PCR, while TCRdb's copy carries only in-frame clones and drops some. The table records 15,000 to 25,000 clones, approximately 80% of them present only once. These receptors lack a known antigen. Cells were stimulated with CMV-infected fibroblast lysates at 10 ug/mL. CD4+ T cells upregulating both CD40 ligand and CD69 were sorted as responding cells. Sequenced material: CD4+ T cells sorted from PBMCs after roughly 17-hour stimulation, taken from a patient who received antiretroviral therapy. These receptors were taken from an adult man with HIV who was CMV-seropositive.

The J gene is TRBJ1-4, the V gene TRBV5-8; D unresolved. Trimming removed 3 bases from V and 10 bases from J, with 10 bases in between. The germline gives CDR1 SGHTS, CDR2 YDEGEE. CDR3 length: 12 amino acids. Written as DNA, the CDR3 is TGTGCCAGCAGCTCAAGGGTGGCAAAACTGTTTTTT. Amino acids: CASSSRVAKLFF.

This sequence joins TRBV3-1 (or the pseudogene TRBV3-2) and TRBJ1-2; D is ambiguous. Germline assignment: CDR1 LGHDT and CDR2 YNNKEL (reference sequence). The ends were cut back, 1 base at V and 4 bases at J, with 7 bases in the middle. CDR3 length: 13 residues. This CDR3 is CASSQGLGYGYTF. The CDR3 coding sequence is TGTGCCAGCAGCCAAGGGCTTGGCTATGGCTACACCTTC.

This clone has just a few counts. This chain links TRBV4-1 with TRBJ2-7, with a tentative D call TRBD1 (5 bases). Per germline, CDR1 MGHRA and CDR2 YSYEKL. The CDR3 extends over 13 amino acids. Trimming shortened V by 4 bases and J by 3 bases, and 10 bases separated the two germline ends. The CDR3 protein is CASSLTEIYEQYF. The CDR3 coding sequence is TGCGCCAGCAGCCTGACAGAGATCTACGAGCAGTACTTC.

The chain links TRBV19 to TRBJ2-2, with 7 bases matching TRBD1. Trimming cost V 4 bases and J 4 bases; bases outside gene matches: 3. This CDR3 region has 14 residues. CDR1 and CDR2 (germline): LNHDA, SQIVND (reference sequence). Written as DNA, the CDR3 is TGTGCCAGTAGTACGGGACAGACCACCGGGGAGCTGTTTTTT. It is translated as CASSTGQTTGELFF.

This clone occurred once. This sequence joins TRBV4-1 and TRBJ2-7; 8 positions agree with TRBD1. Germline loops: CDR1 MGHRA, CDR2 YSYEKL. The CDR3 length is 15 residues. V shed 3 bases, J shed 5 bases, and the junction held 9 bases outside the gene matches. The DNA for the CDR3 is TGCGCCAGCAGCCAGCGACAGGGGATAGTCGACGAGCAGTACTTC. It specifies CASSQRQGIVDEQYF.

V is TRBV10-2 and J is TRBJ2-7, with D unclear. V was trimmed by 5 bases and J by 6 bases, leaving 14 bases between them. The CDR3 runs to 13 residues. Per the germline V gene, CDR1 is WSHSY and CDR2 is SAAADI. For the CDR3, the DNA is TGCGCCAGCAGTACAATCCCGAACGGCGAGCAGTACTTC. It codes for CASSTIPNGEQYF.

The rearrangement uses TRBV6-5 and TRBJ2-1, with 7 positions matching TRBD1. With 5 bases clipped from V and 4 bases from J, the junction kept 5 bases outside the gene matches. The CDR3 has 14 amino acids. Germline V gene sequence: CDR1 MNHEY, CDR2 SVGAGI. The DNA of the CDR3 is TGTGCCAGCAGTCCGGGACAGACGTACAATGAGCAGTTCTTC. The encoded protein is CASSPGQTYNEQFF.